This entry lists 31 T cell receptor beta chains sequenced from one sample in a study of OX40 agonist ivuxolimab in advanced cancers. Clones were read by immunoSEQ multiplex PCR, and TCRdb kept only the in-frame ones, dropping some. In the table there are around 60,000 clones, around 90% of which are singletons. The specimen was CD4+ or CD8+ T cells sorted from blood, collected in a trial of the OX40 agonist ivuxolimab. All receptors derive from an adult with an advanced solid tumor such as melanoma, head and neck, liver or kidney cancer.

The rearrangement links TRBV11-2 to TRBJ2-1; TRBD1 might be the D (6 bases). In germline, CDR1 is SGHAT, CDR2 FQNNGV. Trimming pared 5 bases from V and 6 bases from J, leaving 14 bases between. There are 14 residues in the CDR3. CDR3 nucleotides: TGTGCCAGCAGCAGGCCAGGGGCGGGCAATGAGCAGTTCTTC. Translation: CASSRPGAGNEQFF.

This clone appeared once. The V gene is TRBV29-1, the J gene TRBJ2-7; D remains unclear. The CDR3 totals 12 residues. Trimming took 3 bases from V and 5 from J, leaving 11 bases between them. From germline, CDR1 is SQVTM and CDR2 ANQGSEA. CDR3: CSVEEELHEQYF. The CDR3 coding sequence is TGCAGCGTTGAGGAAGAGCTCCACGAGCAGTACTTC.

The gene calls are TRBV6-6 and TRBJ1-5; D gene uncertain. Per the germline V gene, CDR1 is MNHNY and CDR2 is SVGAGI (reference sequence). V lost 6 bases and J 0 bases, leaving 6 bases between the germline ends. The CDR3 covers 13 residues. In DNA form, the CDR3 reads TGTGCCAGCAGCATTGGTAGCAATCAGCCCCAGCATTTT. Its translation is CASSIGSNQPQHF.

V usage is TRBV19 and J usage is TRBJ2-7; unclear D gene. This CDR3 contains 14 residues. With 7 bases removed from V and 0 bases from J, the gap between germline ends came to 13 bases. Germline assignment: CDR1 LNHDA and CDR2 SQIVND (reference sequence). The CDR3: CASMSGASSYEQYF. Here the CDR3 DNA reads TGTGCCAGTATGTCTGGAGCAAGCTCCTACGAGCAGTACTTC.

The gene calls are TRBV6-5 and TRBJ1-5, with a possible D match to TRBD1 (6 bases). The CDR3 consists of 15 residues. V was pared by 7 bases and J by 2 bases, with 15 bases between. Germline assignment: CDR1 MNHEY and CDR2 SVGAGI. The CDR3 loop is CASTDRGGRNQPQHF. CDR3 DNA: TGTGCCAGCACCGACAGAGGGGGTCGCAATCAGCCCCAGCATTTT.

The J gene is TRBJ2-7, the V gene TRBV28, with D possibly being TRBD1 (5 bases). Trimming shortened V by 5 bases and J by 5 bases, and 10 bases separated the two germline ends. The germline CDR1 and CDR2 sequences are MDHEN and SYDVKM. The CDR3 contains 12 residues. The chain's CDR3 is CASSPTENEQYF. DNA of the CDR3: TGTGCCAGCAGTCCGACAGAGAACGAGCAGTACTTC.

The chain combines TRBV9 with TRBJ2-2, with D unresolved. From germline, CDR1 is SGDLS and CDR2 YYNGEE. The length of the CDR3 is 16 residues. The germline V and J ends were trimmed by 0 bases and 2 bases, with 11 bases remaining between them. The CDR3 loop is CASSVEPFLNTGELFF. The DNA for the CDR3 is TGTGCCAGCAGCGTAGAACCCTTCCTAAACACCGGGGAGCTGTTTTTT.

V gene TRBV28 combines with J gene TRBJ2-7; the match to TRBD2 covers 8 bases. V gave up 8 bases and J gave up 6 bases; unmatched junction bases: 12. Germline V lookup: CDR1 MDHEN, CDR2 SYDVKM. The CDR3 sequence is 14 residues long. For the CDR3, the DNA is TGTGCCAGCCTCGGGACTAGTCGGTTCTCCGAGCAGTACTTC. Its translation: CASLGTSRFSEQYF.

Concerning this clone itself: Other DNA sequences in the sample encode the same CDR3. This chain connects TRBV29-1 to TRBJ2-3, with a weak D call TRBD1 (5 bases). Trimming stripped 4 bases from V and 5 bases from J, with 10 bases between. CDR1 is SQVTM and CDR2 is ANQGSEA in the germline V gene. The CDR3 contains 12 residues. CDR3 coding DNA: TGCAGCGTTGGTCAGGGTGGAGATACGCAGTATTTT. Its translation is CSVGQGGDTQYF.

A few counts support this clone. The chain uses TRBV11-2 and TRBJ1-6; no reliable D call. V lost 5 bases, J lost 6 bases, and 14 bases lay in between. CDR1 and CDR2 (germline): SGHAT, FQNNGV. The CDR3 spans 15 residues. In nucleotides, the CDR3 is TGTGCCAGCAGCCCTACTCAGACGCGTAATTCACCCCTCCACTTT. This gives the protein CASSPTQTRNSPLHF.

This rearrangement joins TRBV5-4 to TRBJ2-1, with 12 bases identical to TRBD2. This CDR3 is built from 15 residues. CDR1 SGHNT and CDR2 YYREEE come from the germline V gene (reference sequence). V shed 4 bases and J 8 bases; nucleotides not matched to a gene: 7. CDR3 loop: CASSTPSGRGHEQFF. The CDR3 DNA reads as TGTGCCAGCAGCACGCCTAGCGGGAGGGGCCATGAGCAGTTCTTC.

The chain links TRBV5-4 to TRBJ2-3; no definite D call. This CDR3 contains 15 residues. CDR1 is SGHNT, CDR2 YYREEE, per germline (reference sequence). Trimming took 4 bases from V and 0 from J, leaving 12 bases between them. CDR3 DNA sequence: TGTGCCAGCAGCCTGGACCTTTATAGCACAGATACGCAGTATTTT. It encodes CASSLDLYSTDTQYF.

V usage is TRBV2 and J usage is TRBJ2-7; D gene unclear. The CDR3 contains 15 residues. With 6 bases removed from V and 6 bases from J, the gap between germline ends came to 21 bases. Germline V lookup: CDR1 SNHLY, CDR2 FYNNEI. CDR3 amino acids: CASRITSIHNREQYF. The CDR3 DNA sequence: TGTGCCAGCAGAATAACCTCAATTCATAACCGCGAGCAGTACTTC.

The chain recombines TRBV27 with TRBJ1-2; D gene uncertain. This CDR3 has 15 amino acids. From germline, CDR1 is MNHEY and CDR2 SMNVEV (reference sequence). Trimming took 5 bases from V and 4 from J, leaving 17 bases between them. CDR3: CASSLKPQTSYGYTF. In nucleotides, the CDR3 is TGTGCCAGCAGTCTGAAACCACAGACTTCCTATGGCTACACCTTC.

The J gene is TRBJ2-1, the V gene TRBV7-9; unclear D gene. The CDR3 extends over 11 amino acids. Germline V gives CDR1 SEHNR, CDR2 FQNEAQ (reference sequence). The V gene lost 8 bases and the J gene lost 9 bases, with 11 bases spanning the gap. The CDR3 is CASRPNGEQFF. For the CDR3, the DNA is TGTGCCAGCCGGCCGAACGGTGAGCAGTTCTTC.

V gene TRBV5-5 combines with J gene TRBJ2-1; TRBD1 matches 11 bases. This CDR3 has 15 residues. Trimming at V came to 4 bases and at J to 3 bases, leaving 3 bases not matched to a gene. Germline assignment: CDR1 SGHKS and CDR2 YYEKEE (reference sequence). The CDR3 here is CASSAGTGGYNEQFF. The CDR3 DNA reads TGTGCCAGCAGCGCCGGGACAGGGGGCTACAATGAGCAGTTCTTC.

The gene calls are TRBV18 and TRBJ2-1; TRBD2 matches 15 bases. This CDR3 is 19 amino acids long. Germline CDR1 reads KGHSH; CDR2 reads LQKENI. J lost 4 bases, V lost 3 bases, and 10 bases had no gene match. The CDR3 DNA reads as TGTGCCAGCTCACCCCCCGGACTAGCGGGAGGGCCTGTATACAATGAGCAGTTCTTC. Translation gives CASSPPGLAGGPVYNEQFF.

This clone was recorded a few times. J is TRBJ1-5 and V is TRBV18; 9 nucleotides line up with TRBD1. Germline V gene data show CDR1 as KGHSH and CDR2 as LQKENI. The CDR3 has 15 residues. V was clipped by 2 bases and J by 6 bases; unmatched bases: 5. The CDR3 DNA is TGTGCCAGCTCACCAGTGGGACAGGGCGCTCAGCCCCAGCATTTT. Translating it yields CASSPVGQGAQPQHF.

This clone was observed a handful of times. The J gene is TRBJ2-6, the V gene TRBV7-2; D call uncertain. V was shortened by 3 bases and J by 1 base, with 13 bases between the two germline ends. The germline V gene encodes CDR1 SGHTA and CDR2 FQGNSA. CDR3 length equals 17 residues. In nucleotides, the CDR3 is TGTGCCAGCAGCTTGGCCTACGCCCAGTCTGGGGCCAACGTCCTGACTTTC. Protein product: CASSLAYAQSGANVLTF.

V gene TRBV10-2 combines with J gene TRBJ2-1, with TRBD2 identical over 10 bases. The germline V gene has CDR1 WSHSY and CDR2 SAAADI. There are 17 residues in the CDR3. The junction had 11 bases not matched to a gene; V was cut back by 6 bases and J by 3 bases. In DNA, the CDR3 is TGCGCCAGCAGGCAACAATTAGCGGGGGGAGTCTACAATGAGCAGTTCTTC. It translates to CASRQQLAGGVYNEQFF.

This chain connects TRBV19 to TRBJ1-4; no definite D call. V lost 7 bases, J lost 0 bases, and 15 bases lay in between. The germline gives CDR1 LNHDA, CDR2 SQIVND (reference sequence). The CDR3 runs to 16 residues. The CDR3 DNA is TGTGCCAGTACCACCATCCACGGTACAACTAATGAAAAACTGTTTTTT. Encoded protein: CASTTIHGTTNEKLFF.

In its sample, this clone was seen once. The junction shows a germline mismatch at one end, possibly a read error. The J gene is TRBJ1-1, the V gene TRBV7-7; TRBD1 might be the D (6 bases). There are 13 residues in the CDR3. Germline CDR1 reads SSHAT; CDR2 reads FNYEAQ (reference sequence). CDR3 nucleotides: TGTGCTAGCAGCCACAGGGAGGGCGCTGAAGCTTTCTTT. Encoded protein: CASSHREGAEAFF.

The genes are TRBV18 and TRBJ2-3; D unresolved. CDR1 KGHSH and CDR2 LQKENI come from the germline V gene. The CDR3 has 12 amino acids. The V gene lost 10 bases and the J gene lost 0 bases, with 8 bases spanning the gap. Here the CDR3 reads CATSLSTDTQYF. In nucleotides, the CDR3 is TGTGCCACCTCCCTGAGCACAGATACGCAGTATTTT.

The chain couples TRBV14 to TRBJ2-7; TRBD2 matches 7 bases. Germline-derived CDR1 and CDR2 are SGHDN and FVKESK. The CDR3 runs 17 residues. Trimming cost V 4 bases and J 0 bases; bases outside gene matches: 12. CDR3 sequence: CASSRKGGLADSYEQYF. In nucleotides, the CDR3 is TGTGCCAGCAGCCGGAAGGGTGGTCTAGCGGACTCCTACGAGCAGTACTTC. The variable domain in full, with the rest retrieved from reference TRBV14 and TRBJ2-7, is EAGVTQFPSHSVIEKGQTVTLRCDPISGHDNLYWYRRVMGKEIKFLLHFVKESKQDESGMPNNRFLAERTGGTYSTLKVQPAELEDSGVYFCASSRKGGLADSYEQYFGPGTRLTVT.

This chain joins TRBV11-2 and TRBJ2-5; unclear D gene. The J call may be mistaken, given a closer DNA end match to TRBJ2-7. The CDR3 loop spans 15 amino acids. The germline V gene has CDR1 SGHAT and CDR2 FQNNGV. This CDR3 reads CASSLMVGSLYEQYF. As DNA, the CDR3 is TGTGCCAGCAGCTTAATGGTAGGCAGTCTCTACGAGCAGTACTTC.

The J gene is TRBJ2-1, the V gene TRBV9; 8 bases align to TRBD2. CDR3 length: 15 residues. V gave up 4 bases and J gave up 4 bases; unmatched junction bases: 7. Germline CDR1 is SGDLS and CDR2 is YYNGEE. CDR3 sequence reads: CASSYSGLAYNEQFF. The DNA of the CDR3 is TGTGCCAGCAGCTACTCAGGACTAGCTTACAATGAGCAGTTCTTC.

The chain has TRBV6-4 and TRBJ1-5; 9 nucleotides align to TRBD1. The junction had 3 bases not matched to a gene; V was cut back by 6 bases and J by 3 bases. The CDR3 contains 14 residues. The V gene's germline CDR1 is MRHNA and CDR2 SNTAGT. The CDR3 loop reads CASRTGGLNQPQHF. The CDR3 DNA reads TGTGCCAGCAGGACAGGGGGACTCAATCAGCCCCAGCATTTT.

This chain joins TRBV30 and TRBJ2-1; TRBD2 might be the D (6 bases). V was pared by 7 bases and J by 1 base, with 17 bases between. The CDR3 runs to 15 residues. Looked up from germline, CDR1 is GTSNPN and CDR2 is SVGIG (reference sequence). The CDR3: CALTRDWTSYNEQFF. In DNA form, the CDR3 reads TGTGCCTTAACAAGGGACTGGACATCCTACAATGAGCAGTTCTTC.

The chain has TRBV29-1 and TRBJ2-7; weak D call: TRBD1 (5 bases). The germline gives CDR1 SQVTM, CDR2 ANQGSEA. V was clipped by 2 bases and J by 5 bases, with 13 bases between them. This CDR3 region has 13 residues. CDR3 DNA sequence: TGCAGCGTTGAAATGGTAAGGGGCGACGAGCAGTACTTC. Residues: CSVEMVRGDEQYF.

The chain has TRBV18 and TRBJ1-6, with a tentative D call TRBD1 (6 bases). The CDR3 spans 14 residues. V was clipped by 4 bases and J by 7 bases, with 11 bases between them. Per the germline V gene, CDR1 is KGHSH and CDR2 is LQKENI. CDR3 protein: CASSQGHGNSPLHF. For the CDR3, the DNA is TGTGCCAGCTCACAGGGACATGGCAATTCACCCCTCCACTTT.

The chain has TRBV11-2 and TRBJ2-5, with a weak D call TRBD2 (5 bases). The CDR3 contains 11 residues. V dropped 1 base and J dropped 9 bases, with 6 bases sitting between them. In germline, CDR1 is SGHAT, CDR2 FQNNGV. The CDR3 loop is CASSLAGAQYF. The CDR3 DNA reads TGTGCCAGCAGCTTAGCCGGGGCCCAGTACTTC.